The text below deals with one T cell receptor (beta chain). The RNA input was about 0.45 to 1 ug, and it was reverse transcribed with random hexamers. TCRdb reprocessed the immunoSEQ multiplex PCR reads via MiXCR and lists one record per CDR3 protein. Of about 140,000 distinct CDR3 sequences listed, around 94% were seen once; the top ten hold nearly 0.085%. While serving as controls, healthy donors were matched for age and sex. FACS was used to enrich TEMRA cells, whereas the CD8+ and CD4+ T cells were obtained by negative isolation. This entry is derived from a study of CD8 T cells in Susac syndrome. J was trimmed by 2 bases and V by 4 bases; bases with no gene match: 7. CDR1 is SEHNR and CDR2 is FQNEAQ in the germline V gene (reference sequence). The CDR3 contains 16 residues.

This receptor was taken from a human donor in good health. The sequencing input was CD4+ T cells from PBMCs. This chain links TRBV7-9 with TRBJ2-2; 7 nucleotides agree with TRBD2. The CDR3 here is CASSSGPSGNTGELFF. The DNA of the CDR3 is TGTGCCAGCAGCTCCGGGCCTAGCGGCAACACCGGGGAGCTGTTTTTT.